This entry features one TCR beta chain sequence. The data derive from a study of blood T cell repertoires in COVID-19. At the level of the study: Spain, Italy and the United States supplied samples that represented acute and convalescent COVID-19.

Some clones are missing from TCRdb's copy, which holds only in-frame ones; the method was immunoSEQ multiplex PCR. The sample consists of roughly 280,000 clones, 85% to 90% of them appearing once. This CDR3 has 14 residues. V dropped 0 bases and J dropped 4 bases, with 12 bases sitting between them. Germline V gene data show CDR1 as SQVTM and CDR2 as ANQGSEA. The V and J genes are TRBV29-1 and TRBJ1-2; D is ambiguous. The source is a woman under 30 who had recovered from COVID-19. Sample: PBMCs or T cells enriched from blood (not recorded which). The CDR3 region has the DNA TGCAGCGTTGAAGATCCTAGAAAAGTCTATGGCTACACCTTC. This encodes CSVEDPRKVYGYTF. Drawing the rest from reference TRBV29-1 and TRBJ1-2, the complete variable domain is SAVISQKPSRDICQRGTSLTIQCQVDSQVTMMFWYRQQPGQSLTLIATANQGSEATYESGFVIDKFPISRPNLTFSTLTVSNMSPEDSSIYLCSVEDPRKVYGYTFGSGTRLTVV.